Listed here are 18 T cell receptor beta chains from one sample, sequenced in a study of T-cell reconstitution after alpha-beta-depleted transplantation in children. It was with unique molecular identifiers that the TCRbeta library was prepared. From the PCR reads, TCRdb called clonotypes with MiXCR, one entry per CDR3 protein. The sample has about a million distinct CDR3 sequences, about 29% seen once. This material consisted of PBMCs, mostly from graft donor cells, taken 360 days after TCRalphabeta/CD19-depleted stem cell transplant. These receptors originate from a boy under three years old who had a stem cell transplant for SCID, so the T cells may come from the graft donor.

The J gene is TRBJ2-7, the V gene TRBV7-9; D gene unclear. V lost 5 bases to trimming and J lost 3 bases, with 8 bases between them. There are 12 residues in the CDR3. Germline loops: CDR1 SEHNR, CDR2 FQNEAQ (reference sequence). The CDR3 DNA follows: TGTGCCAGCAGCCTTCCTCACTACGAGCAGTACTTC. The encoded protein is CASSLPHYEQYF.

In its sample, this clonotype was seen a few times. This CDR3 is CAISDLQRTGETQYF. The CDR3, as DNA: TGTGCCATCAGCGACCTACAGAGGACCGGAGAGACCCAGTACTTC. The J gene is TRBJ2-5, the V gene TRBV10-3; D gene unclear. Germline V gene sequence: CDR1 ENHRY, CDR2 SYGVKD. V was cut by 6 bases and J by 4 bases, with 18 bases left in between. The CDR3 totals 15 residues.

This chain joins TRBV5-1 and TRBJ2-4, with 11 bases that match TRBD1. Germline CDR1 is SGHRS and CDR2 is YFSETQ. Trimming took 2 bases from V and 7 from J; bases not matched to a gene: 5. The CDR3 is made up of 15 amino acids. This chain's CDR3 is CASSLTGTGGNIQYF. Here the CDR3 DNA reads TGCGCCAGCAGCTTAACCGGGACAGGGGGGAACATTCAGTACTTC.

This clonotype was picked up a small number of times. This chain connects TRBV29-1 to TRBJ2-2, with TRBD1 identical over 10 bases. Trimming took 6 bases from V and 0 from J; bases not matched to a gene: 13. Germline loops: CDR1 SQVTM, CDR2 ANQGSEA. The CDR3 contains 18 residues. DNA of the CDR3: TGCAGCGTCAACGTCCCGGGACAGGGGAGTACGAACACCGGGGAGCTGTTTTTT. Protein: CSVNVPGQGSTNTGELFF.

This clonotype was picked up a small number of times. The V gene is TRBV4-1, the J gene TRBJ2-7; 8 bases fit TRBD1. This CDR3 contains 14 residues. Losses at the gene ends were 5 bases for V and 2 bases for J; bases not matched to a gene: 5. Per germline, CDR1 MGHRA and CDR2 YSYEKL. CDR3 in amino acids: CASSKDRAAYEQYF. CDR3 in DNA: TGCGCCAGCAGCAAGGACAGGGCGGCCTACGAGCAGTACTTC.

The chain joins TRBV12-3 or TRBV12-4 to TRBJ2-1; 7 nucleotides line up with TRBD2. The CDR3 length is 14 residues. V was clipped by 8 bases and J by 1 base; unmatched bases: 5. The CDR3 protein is CASGGGDSYNEQFF. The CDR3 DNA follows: TGTGCCAGCGGGGGAGGGGATTCCTACAATGAGCAGTTCTTC.

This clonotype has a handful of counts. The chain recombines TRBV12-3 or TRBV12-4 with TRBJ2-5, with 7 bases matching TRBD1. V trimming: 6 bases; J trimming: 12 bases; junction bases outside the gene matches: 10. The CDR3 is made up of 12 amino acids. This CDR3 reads CASSRTGFNEYF. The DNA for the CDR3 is TGTGCCAGCAGCAGGACAGGTTTCAACGAGTACTTC.

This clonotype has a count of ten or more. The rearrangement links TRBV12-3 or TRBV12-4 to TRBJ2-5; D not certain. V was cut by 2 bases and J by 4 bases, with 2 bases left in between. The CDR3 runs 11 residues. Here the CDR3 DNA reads TGTGCCAGCAGTTTAAGAGAGACCCAGTACTTC. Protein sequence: CASSLRETQYF.

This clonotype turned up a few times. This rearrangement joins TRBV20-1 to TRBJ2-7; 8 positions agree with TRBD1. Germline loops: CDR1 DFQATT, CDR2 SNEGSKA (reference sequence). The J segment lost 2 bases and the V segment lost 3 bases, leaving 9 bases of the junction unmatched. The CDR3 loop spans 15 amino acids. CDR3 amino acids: CSASNRQGWTYEQYF. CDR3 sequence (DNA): TGCAGTGCTAGCAACCGACAGGGGTGGACCTACGAGCAGTACTTC.

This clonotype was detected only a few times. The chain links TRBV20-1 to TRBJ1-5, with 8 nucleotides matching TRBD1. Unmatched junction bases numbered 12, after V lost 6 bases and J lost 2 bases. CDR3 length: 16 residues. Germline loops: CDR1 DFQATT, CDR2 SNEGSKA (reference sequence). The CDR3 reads CSAKRAGGLGNQPQHF. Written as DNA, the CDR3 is TGCAGTGCCAAACGGGCAGGGGGCTTGGGCAATCAGCCCCAGCATTTT.

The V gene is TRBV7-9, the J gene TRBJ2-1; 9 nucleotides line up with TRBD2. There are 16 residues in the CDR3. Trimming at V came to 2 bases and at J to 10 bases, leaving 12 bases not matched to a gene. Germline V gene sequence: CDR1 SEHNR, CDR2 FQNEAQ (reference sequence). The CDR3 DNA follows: TGTGCCAGCAGCTTATACTCAGCGGGGGGAAAGAACGAGCAGTTCTTC. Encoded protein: CASSLYSAGGKNEQFF.

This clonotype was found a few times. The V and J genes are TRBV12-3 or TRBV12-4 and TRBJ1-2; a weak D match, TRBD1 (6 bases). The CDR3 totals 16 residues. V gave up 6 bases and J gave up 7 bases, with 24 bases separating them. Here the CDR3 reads CASRPGAGEILRGYTF. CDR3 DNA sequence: TGTGCCAGCAGGCCCGGCGCAGGGGAAATCTTACGTGGCTACACCTTC.

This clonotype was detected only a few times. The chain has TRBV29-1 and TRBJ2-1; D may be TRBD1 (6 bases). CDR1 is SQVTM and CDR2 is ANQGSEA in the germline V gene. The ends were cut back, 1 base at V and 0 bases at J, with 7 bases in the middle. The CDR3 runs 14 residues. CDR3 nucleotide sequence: TGCAGCGTTGAAGGGACAGCCTCCTACAATGAGCAGTTCTTC. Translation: CSVEGTASYNEQFF.

The CDR3 DNA reads as TGTGCCAGCAGCGTGGGGACGTCGGGACCCTACGAGCAGTACTTC. Its protein is CASSVGTSGPYEQYF. The rearrangement joins TRBV9 to TRBJ2-7; the D gene could be TRBD1 or TRBD2 (5 bases each). V lost 2 bases and J 2 bases, leaving 14 bases between the germline ends. This CDR3 spans 15 amino acids. Germline V gene sequence: CDR1 SGDLS, CDR2 YYNGEE.

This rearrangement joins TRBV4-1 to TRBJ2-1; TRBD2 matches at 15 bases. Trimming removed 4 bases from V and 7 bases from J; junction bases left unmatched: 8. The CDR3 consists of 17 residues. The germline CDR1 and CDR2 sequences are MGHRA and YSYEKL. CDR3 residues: CASSPGLAGGQTNEQFF. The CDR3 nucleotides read TGCGCCAGCAGCCCCGGACTAGCGGGGGGGCAAACGAATGAGCAGTTCTTC.

In DNA, the CDR3 is TGCAGTGCTAGTTACGGGGACAATGAGCAGTTCTTC. This codes for CSASYGDNEQFF. The chain is built from TRBV20-1 and TRBJ2-1, with a tentative D call TRBD2 (5 bases). From germline, CDR1 is DFQATT and CDR2 SNEGSKA (reference sequence). V lost 3 bases and J lost 5, with 8 bases in between. CDR3 length: 12 residues.

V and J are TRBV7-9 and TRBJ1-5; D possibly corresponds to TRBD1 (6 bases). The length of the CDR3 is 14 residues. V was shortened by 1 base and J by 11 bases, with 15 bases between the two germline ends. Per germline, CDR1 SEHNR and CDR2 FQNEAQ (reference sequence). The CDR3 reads CASSLEGDTTSQHF. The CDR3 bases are TGTGCCAGCAGCTTAGAGGGGGACACCACGTCCCAGCATTTT.

This chain's CDR3 is CASSFPSGPGTDTQYF. CDR3 nucleotides: TGTGCCAGCAGTTTCCCCTCCGGACCTGGCACAGATACGCAGTATTTT. This sequence joins TRBV12-3 or TRBV12-4 and TRBJ2-3; no reliable D call. The CDR3 length is 16 residues. Deletions cut 3 bases from V and 1 base from J, with 14 bases between.